The clone carrying this TCR beta chain was counted only a few times. Its antigen is unidentified. The data were taken from a study of T cells in Graves' hyperthyroidism and ophthalmopathy. General observations from the study: The blood repertoire included most of the expanded thyroid clonotypes above 0.001.

TCR beta CDR3 sequences were amplified from RNA transcripts. HTBI primers were used for first-round RT-PCR of the TCR CDR3. From the multiplex PCR reads, TCRdb called clonotypes with MiXCR, one entry per CDR3 protein. The sample includes roughly 650,000 distinct CDR3 sequences, 16% of them seen just once. Not enrolled were patients with uncontrolled infection, other autoimmune disease, pregnancy or lactation. CDR1 SGHVS and CDR2 FQNEAQ come from the germline V gene. The CDR3 has 18 amino acids. V was clipped by 1 base and J by 0 bases, with 13 bases between them. Sequenced input: blood. The chain couples TRBV7-8 to TRBJ2-6; D ambiguous. This TCR derives from a woman in her thirties or forties with Graves' ophthalmopathy. DNA of the CDR3: TGTGCCAGCAGCTTAGGAGGCGTGATGACCTCTGGGGCCAACGTCCTGACTTTC. It translates to CASSLGGVMTSGANVLTF.